This TCR beta chain was retrieved from a study of neurological immune-mediated disorders. General study findings and limits: Because no CDR3 amino acid sequences were shared across subjects by expanded clones, private repertoires were suggested in all groups.

The unsorted libraries originated from 2 million PBMCs that had been stored at -80 C. TCRdb itself ran the 5' RACE reads through MiXCR, one entry per CDR3 protein. Here the sample spans roughly 31,000 distinct CDR3 sequences, over 4% being singletons. In this sample, this clonotype turned up many times. What it binds is unknown. The CDR3 spans 15 residues. V was clipped by 5 bases and J by 1 base, with 13 bases between them. The sequenced sample was PBMCs. V and J are TRBV12-3 or TRBV12-4 and TRBJ2-3, with TRBD2 as a possible D gene (7 bases). The clonotype was recovered from a man aged 18 to 29 in good health. The CDR3 coding sequence is TGTGCCAGCAGTCGAACCGGGGGGCGCACAGATACGCAGTATTTT. Its protein is CASSRTGGRTDTQYF.